This is a list of T cell receptor beta chains from one sample in a study of blood T cell repertoires in COVID-19. The repertoire was sequenced with immunoSEQ multiplex PCR; TCRdb's copy has only in-frame clones and lacks some. The sample includes 300,000 to 350,000 clones, roughly 86% of them seen just once. The specimen sequenced was peripheral blood. The source is a man younger than 40 with COVID-19, enrolled during active disease. The CDR3 runs from the conserved cysteine through the conserved F or W. The D gene is left open where the match is weak. Expanded clones get a size class; other rows say once, few or many, or leave the size out.

J: TRBJ2-7
length: 13
D: .
size: .
V: TRBV3-1/TRBV3-2
CDR3: CASSQDPGHEQYF
DNA: TGTGCCAGCAGCCAAGACCCAGGGCACGAGCAGTACTTC

J: TRBJ2-7
length: 16
D: TRBD1
size: .
V: TRBV6-2/TRBV6-3
CDR3: CASSSLPGQGGSEQYF
DNA: TGTGCCAGCAGTTCATTACCGGGACAGGGGGGATCCGAGCAGTACTTC

J: TRBJ1-1
length: 14
D: .
size: .
V: TRBV20-1
CDR3: CSASTTEANTEAFF
DNA: TGCAGTGCTAGTACGACAGAAGCGAACACTGAAGCTTTCTTT

J: TRBJ2-1
length: 15
D: TRBD2
size: .
V: TRBV30
CDR3: CAGTPTSGAYNEQFF
DNA: TGTGCTGGGACCCCAACTAGCGGAGCCTACAATGAGCAGTTCTTC

J: TRBJ2-1
length: 12
D: .
size: .
V: TRBV7-9
CDR3: CASSLAMNEQFF
DNA: TGTGCCAGCAGCTTAGCTATGAATGAGCAGTTCTTC

J: TRBJ1-1
length: 14
D: TRBD1
size: .
V: TRBV18
CDR3: CASSPTPGQGEAFF
DNA: TGTGCCAGCTCACCCACCCCTGGACAGGGTGAAGCTTTCTTT

J: TRBJ2-1
length: 14
D: TRBD1
size: .
V: TRBV10-1
CDR3: CASRKDRGRGEQFF
DNA: TGCGCCAGCAGAAAGGACAGGGGGAGAGGCGAGCAGTTCTTC

J: TRBJ2-2
length: 13
D: .
size: .
V: TRBV6-5
CDR3: CASSLGDTGELFF
DNA: TGTGCCAGCAGTTTGGGAGACACCGGGGAGCTGTTTTTT

J: TRBJ2-5
length: 16
D: .
size: once
V: TRBV15
CDR3: CATSAGGAGFQETQYF
DNA: TGTGCCACCAGCGCTGGGGGGGCTGGTTTCCAAGAGACCCAGTACTTC

J: TRBJ2-3
length: 18
D: TRBD2
size: .
V: TRBV5-1
CDR3: CASSLAHSASGYTDTQYF
DNA: TGCGCCAGCAGCTTGGCCCATTCCGCTAGCGGCTACACAGATACGCAGTATTTT

J: TRBJ1-4
length: 15
D: TRBD1
size: .
V: TRBV3-1/TRBV3-2
CDR3: CASSQDRQGREKLFF
DNA: TGTGCCAGCAGCCAGGATAGACAGGGACGGGAAAAACTGTTTTTT

J: TRBJ2-7
length: 14
D: .
size: few
V: TRBV7-6
CDR3: CASSLLRNSYEQYF
DNA: TGTGCCAGCAGCTTACTCAGAAATTCCTACGAGCAGTACTTC

J: TRBJ1-2
length: 14
D: .
size: .
V: TRBV7-2
CDR3: CASSLAQGIYGYTF
DNA: TGTGCCAGCAGCTTAGCTCAGGGGATTTATGGCTACACCTTC

J: TRBJ1-2
length: 15
D: TRBD1
size: .
V: TRBV19
CDR3: CASSIGTGALRGYTF
DNA: TGTGCCAGTAGTATAGGGACAGGGGCCCTCCGTGGCTACACCTTC

J: TRBJ2-3
length: 15
D: TRBD1
size: .
V: TRBV5-1
CDR3: CASCPGQGVVDTQYF
DNA: TGCGCCAGCTGTCCGGGGCAGGGGGTCGTAGATACGCAGTATTTT

J: TRBJ2-7
length: 14
D: TRBD2
size: few
V: TRBV7-9
CDR3: CASMTSGLSYEQYF
DNA: TGTGCCAGCATGACTAGCGGACTTTCCTACGAGCAGTACTTC

J: TRBJ1-5
length: 13
D: .
size: .
V: TRBV10-3
CDR3: CAIRGGLGQPQHF
DNA: TGTGCCATCAGGGGGGGGTTAGGTCAGCCCCAGCATTTT